These T cell receptor beta chains were read from a single sample in a study of low-dose radiotherapy and immunotherapy resistance in tumors. TCRdb passed the reads through MiXCR, listing each CDR3 protein once. The sample has around 60,000 distinct CDR3 sequences, about 25% seen once; the top ten hold 6.7%. The sample consisted of PBMCs, taken after low-dose radiotherapy plus immunotherapy. The receptor set was obtained from a male donor with prostate cancer. The CDR3 runs from the conserved cysteine through the conserved F or W. D genes are given only for firm matches. For some rows the clone size is stated as once, few or many, or as a class when expanded; others skip it.

D gene	V gene	J gene	clone size	CDR3 DNA	CDR3 protein
TRBD2	TRBV6-1	TRBJ2-3	NA	TGTGCCAGCAGTTCCTCGGGTAGCGGGGCTCGCACAGATACGCAGTATTTT	CASSSSGSGARTDTQYF
NA	TRBV14	TRBJ2-1	many	NA	CASSGRSLGTGEQFF
NA	TRBV6-2/TRBV6-3	TRBJ1-4	many	TGTGCCAGCAGTTACTCGCCAGGGTCTAATGAAAAACTGTTTTTT	CASSYSPGSNEKLFF
TRBD2	TRBV9	TRBJ2-1	many	TGTGCCAGCAGCGTAGGGGCTAGCGGGTACAATGAGCAGTTCTTC	CASSVGASGYNEQFF
NA	TRBV3-1	TRBJ1-1	NA	TGTGCCAGCAGCCATAGTGTGAACACTGAAGCTTTCTTT	CASSHSVNTEAFF
TRBD1	TRBV30	TRBJ1-3	many	TGTGCCTGGAGATGGACAGGCGGGGACACCATATATTTT	CAWRWTGGDTIYF
TRBD2	TRBV7-8	TRBJ2-3	few	TGTGCCAGCAGCTTAGCGGCTGTCGGGAGGACAGATACGCAGTATTTT	CASSLAAVGRTDTQYF
NA	TRBV20-1	TRBJ2-7	many	TGCAGTGCTTCCCCGGCCGGCCAGACTGGCTACGAGCAGTACTTC	CSASPAGQTGYEQYF
TRBD2	TRBV18	TRBJ2-1	NA	TGTGCCAGCTCTCTCACTAGCGGGGGGTACAATGAGCAGTTCTTC	CASSLTSGGYNEQFF
NA	TRBV6-2/TRBV6-3	TRBJ2-1	many	TGTGCCAGCAGGGGATACAATGAGCAGTTCTTC	CASRGYNEQFF
TRBD2	TRBV7-3	TRBJ2-3	many	TGTGCCAGCAGCGCACTAGCGGGGGGGCGGGATACGCAGTATTTT	CASSALAGGRDTQYF
NA	TRBV6-1	TRBJ2-1	many	TGTGCCAGCGGGGGGAGCGCAAGCAATGAGCAGTTCTTC	CASGGSASNEQFF
NA	TRBV5-4	TRBJ2-1	NA	TGTGCCAGCAGCTTGGGGACAGAGTTCTACAATGAGCAGTTCTTC	CASSLGTEFYNEQFF
NA	TRBV27	TRBJ1-1	many	TGTGCCAGCAGTCCAGATACTGGAGGGGGGGGATCGAACACTGAAGCTTTCTTT	CASSPDTGGGGSNTEAFF
NA	TRBV30	TRBJ2-1	many	TGTGCCTGGAGCACAAATGAGCAGTTCTTC	CAWSTNEQFF
TRBD2	TRBV5-1	TRBJ2-7	many	TGCGCCAGCAGCGACCTTTGGACTAGCGGGAAGAACTACGAGCAGTACTTC	CASSDLWTSGKNYEQYF
NA	TRBV6-1	TRBJ2-1	many	TGTGCCAGCTCAGTTGGGGGCCCGTACAATGAGCAGTTCTTC	CASSVGGPYNEQFF
NA	TRBV7-2	TRBJ1-6	few	TGTGCCAGCAGCGCCTCCGGGACCTGGAATTCACCCCTCCACTTT	CASSASGTWNSPLHF
NA	TRBV28	TRBJ2-1	NA	TGTGCCACCAGGGCCGGTAATGAGCAGTTCTTC	CATRAGNEQFF
TRBD2	TRBV14	TRBJ2-1	NA	TGTGCCAGCAGCCAAGAAAGGCGGAGGAGCGGGACGGATGAGCAGTTCTTC	CASSQERRRSGTDEQFF
NA	TRBV20-1	TRBJ2-1	NA	TGCAGTGCTACTGACTGGAGCTCCTACAATGAGCAGTTCTTC	CSATDWSSYNEQFF
NA	TRBV4-2	TRBJ2-5	many	TGTGCCAGCAGCCAAGATGTGTTAGAGACCCAGTACTTC	CASSQDVLETQYF
TRBD2	TRBV3-1	TRBJ2-3	many	TGTGCCAGCAGGCGTGCTAGCGGGAGCACAGATACGCAGTATTTT	CASRRASGSTDTQYF
TRBD2	TRBV4-2	TRBJ2-5	NA	TGTGCCAGCAGCCCGACTAGCGGGGCGGTACAAGAGACCCAGTACTTC	CASSPTSGAVQETQYF
NA	TRBV5-1	TRBJ2-1	many	TGCGCCAGCAGCTTGTTTGGCCCTCTAGATGAGCAGTTCTTC	CASSLFGPLDEQFF
TRBD1	TRBV12-3/TRBV12-4	TRBJ1-5	NA	TGTGCCAGCAGTGGACAGGGCGGGCTTCAGCCCCAGCATTTT	CASSGQGGLQPQHF
NA	TRBV7-8	TRBJ2-2	few	TGTGCCAGCAGCCGCGCCGGGACCCACACCGGGGAGCTGTTTTTT	CASSRAGTHTGELFF
TRBD2	TRBV7-3	TRBJ2-1	NA	TGTGCCAGCAGCCCTTCGACTAGCGGGAGGATGGCGAATGAGCAGTTCTTC	CASSPSTSGRMANEQFF
TRBD1	TRBV29-1	TRBJ2-7	NA	TGCAGCGTCGGAACCGGACAGGGCTACGAGCAGTACTTC	CSVGTGQGYEQYF
NA	TRBV6-4	TRBJ1-5	NA	TGTGCCAGCAATCGGCAGGATTATAGCAATCAGCCCCAGCATTTT	CASNRQDYSNQPQHF
NA	TRBV28	TRBJ2-1	NA	TGTGCCAGCAGTTTAGCTGGGGTCAGCTCCTACAATGAGCAGTTCTTC	CASSLAGVSSYNEQFF
NA	TRBV6-2/TRBV6-3	TRBJ1-1	many	TGTGCCAGCAGTATACAACGGAACACTGAAGCTTTCTTT	CASSIQRNTEAFF
TRBD1	TRBV7-6	TRBJ2-5	many	TGTGCCAGCAGCCTTAAGACAGGGGGCTTGGAGACCCAGTACTTC	CASSLKTGGLETQYF